A single sample gave rise to the 27 T cell receptor beta chains below, sequenced in a study of CD8 T cells in ankylosing spondylitis. TCRdb reprocessed the 5' RACE reads with MiXCR, giving one entry per CDR3 protein. The repertoire holds roughly 450,000 distinct CDR3 sequences, with 25% to 30% as singletons. Which antigens these TCRs recognize remains unknown. Study-level results: Blood of patients with ankylosing spondylitis appeared to be characterized by a TCR beta motif of eight or nine highly homologous variants.

The specimen sequenced was blood, either unsorted or a sorted T cell fraction (not recorded which). The receptors come from a male donor with ankylosing spondylitis.

Only a few counts were recorded for this clonotype. The chain has TRBV5-1 and TRBJ2-2; no firm D call. Germline-derived CDR1 and CDR2 are SGHRS and YFSETQ. V was shortened by 0 bases and J by 4 bases, with 10 bases between the two germline ends. The CDR3 length is 15 residues. CDR3 region: CASSLDPGSTGELFF. DNA of the CDR3: TGCGCCAGCAGCTTGGACCCGGGTAGCACCGGGGAGCTGTTTTTT. The whole variable domain, filled in from reference TRBV5-1 and TRBJ2-2, reads KAGVTQTPRYLIKTRGQQVTLSCSPISGHRSVSWYQQTPGQGLQFLFEYFSETQRNKGNFPGRFSGRQFSNSRSEMNVSTLELGDSALYLCASSLDPGSTGELFFGEGSRLTVL.

The chain employs TRBV30 and TRBJ2-2; D remains unclear. CDR1 and CDR2 from the germline V gene are GTSNPN and SVGIG (reference sequence). The CDR3 totals 14 residues. Trimming took 2 bases from V and 6 from J, leaving 13 bases between them. CDR3 nucleotides: TGTGCCTGGAGTCCCGTAGGCCGGGCCGGGGAGCTGTTTTTT. The encoded protein is CAWSPVGRAGELFF.

This chain connects TRBV6-5 to TRBJ1-6; D is possibly TRBD1 (6 bases). The CDR3 has 14 residues. Germline loops: CDR1 MNHEY, CDR2 SVGAGI. V lost 2 bases and J 9 bases, leaving 11 bases between the germline ends. CDR3 bases: TGTGCCAGCAGTTACCCCCTAGGGGGTTCACCCCTCCACTTT. Amino acid sequence: CASSYPLGGSPLHF.

This clonotype occurred a few times. The chain has TRBV12-3 or TRBV12-4 and TRBJ1-3; the D gene is possibly TRBD1 (6 bases). V lost 5 bases and J 6 bases, leaving 11 bases between the germline ends. CDR3 length: 13 amino acids. The CDR3 sequence: CASSVAGANTIYF. For the CDR3, the DNA is TGTGCCAGCAGTGTGGCAGGGGCAAACACCATATATTTT.

The rearrangement uses TRBV25-1 and TRBJ2-5; D gene unclear. This CDR3 spans 13 amino acids. Germline CDR1 and CDR2: MGHDK and SYGVNS. The germline V and J ends were trimmed by 1 base and 4 bases, with 7 bases remaining between them. CDR3 region: CASSESRRETQYF. The CDR3 DNA sequence: TGTGCCAGCAGTGAATCCAGGAGAGAGACCCAGTACTTC.

This clonotype was seen a handful of times. This chain links TRBV5-1 with TRBJ2-1; TRBD2 matches 11 bases. Germline CDR1 reads SGHRS; CDR2 reads YFSETQ. V dropped 4 bases and J dropped 5; count of bases not matched to a gene: 5. The CDR3 sequence is 15 residues long. The CDR3 protein is CASSILTSGDNEQFF. Here the CDR3 DNA reads TGCGCCAGCAGCATCCTGACTAGCGGGGACAATGAGCAGTTCTTC. Combining the CDR3 with reference TRBV5-1 and TRBJ2-1 gives the whole variable domain KAGVTQTPRYLIKTRGQQVTLSCSPISGHRSVSWYQQTPGQGLQFLFEYFSETQRNKGNFPGRFSGRQFSNSRSEMNVSTLELGDSALYLCASSILTSGDNEQFFGPGTRLTVL.

This clonotype appeared a few times. V is TRBV5-5 and J is TRBJ2-1; 7 bases line up with TRBD2. Germline trimming cut 4 bases from V and 0 bases from J; bases unmatched to any gene: 13. Germline V gives CDR1 SGHKS, CDR2 YYEKEE (reference sequence). This CDR3 is 18 amino acids long. The CDR3 here is CASSTWEGGDSSYNEQFF. The CDR3 bases are TGTGCCAGCAGCACTTGGGAGGGAGGGGATAGCTCCTACAATGAGCAGTTCTTC.

The V call is TRBV20-1, the J call TRBJ2-5, with D perhaps TRBD2 (5 bases). Germline V gene sequence: CDR1 DFQATT, CDR2 SNEGSKA (reference sequence). The V gene lost 2 bases and the J gene lost 4 bases, with 8 bases spanning the gap. The CDR3 runs 12 residues. CDR3 sequence: CSARLGAETQYF. CDR3 DNA sequence: TGCAGTGCTAGATTGGGAGCAGAGACCCAGTACTTC.

This chain links TRBV24-1 with TRBJ2-7; TRBD1 aligns across 7 bases. The germline V gene has CDR1 KGHDR and CDR2 SFDVKD. CDR3 length: 15 residues. Trimming removed 3 bases from V and 5 bases from J; junction bases left unmatched: 9. CDR3 protein: CATSDHGRGGHEQYF. In DNA, the CDR3 is TGTGCCACCAGTGATCACGGGCGAGGGGGCCACGAGCAGTACTTC.

The chain couples TRBV5-1 to TRBJ2-2, with a tentative D call TRBD2 (5 bases). Per germline, CDR1 SGHRS and CDR2 YFSETQ. V lost 1 base and J lost 4, with 8 bases in between. The CDR3 spans 14 residues. Here the CDR3 reads CASSLMGSTGELFF. The CDR3 nucleotides are TGCGCCAGCAGCTTGATGGGGAGCACCGGGGAGCTGTTTTTT. Supplemented by reference TRBV5-1 and TRBJ2-2, the full variable domain reads KAGVTQTPRYLIKTRGQQVTLSCSPISGHRSVSWYQQTPGQGLQFLFEYFSETQRNKGNFPGRFSGRQFSNSRSEMNVSTLELGDSALYLCASSLMGSTGELFFGEGSRLTVL.

The V call is TRBV27, the J call TRBJ1-4; D is unclear. This CDR3 has 16 residues. V lost 4 bases and J lost 6, with 18 bases in between. From germline, CDR1 is MNHEY and CDR2 SMNVEV (reference sequence). The CDR3 DNA sequence: TGTGCCAGCAGTTATACGTCTAGAAGATGGGATGAAAAACTGTTTTTT. Protein sequence: CASSYTSRRWDEKLFF.

The chain recombines TRBV10-2 with TRBJ2-3, with 9 bases identical to TRBD2. The CDR3 is 14 amino acids. The junction had 4 bases not matched to a gene; V was cut back by 0 bases and J by 9 bases. Per germline, CDR1 WSHSY and CDR2 SAAADI. CDR3: CASSESVSGSTQYF. As DNA, the CDR3 is TGCGCCAGCAGTGAGTCGGTTAGCGGGAGCACGCAGTATTTT.

A few counts support this clonotype. This chain joins TRBV6-1 and TRBJ1-1; D not certain. V gave up 5 bases and J gave up 6 bases, with 16 bases separating them. Germline CDR1 MNHNS, CDR2 SASEGT. This CDR3 region has 14 residues. This chain's CDR3 is CASSPQTKWAEAFF. CDR3 nucleotides: TGTGCCAGCAGTCCTCAGACAAAATGGGCTGAAGCTTTCTTT.

Only a few counts were recorded for this clonotype. The gene calls are TRBV5-1 and TRBJ2-3; 7 nucleotides agree with TRBD1. The CDR3 totals 14 residues. Germline assignment: CDR1 SGHRS and CDR2 YFSETQ. With V trimmed by 3 bases and J by 4 bases, 5 bases remained unmatched. As DNA, the CDR3 is TGCGCCAGCAGCTCAGACCAGGGGGCAGATACGCAGTATTTT. Translating it yields CASSSDQGADTQYF.

V usage is TRBV5-1 and J usage is TRBJ2-2; TRBD1 matches at 7 bases. Germline V gene lookup returns CDR1 SGHRS and CDR2 YFSETQ. After removal of 2 bases from V and 0 bases from J, the junction contained 10 bases not matched to a gene. The CDR3 consists of 18 residues. This CDR3 is CASSFLGQESPNTGELFF. CDR3 coding DNA: TGCGCCAGCAGCTTTCTCGGACAGGAAAGCCCGAACACCGGGGAGCTGTTTTTT. Using reference TRBV5-1 and TRBJ2-2 for the parts outside the CDR3, the full variable domain is KAGVTQTPRYLIKTRGQQVTLSCSPISGHRSVSWYQQTPGQGLQFLFEYFSETQRNKGNFPGRFSGRQFSNSRSEMNVSTLELGDSALYLCASSFLGQESPNTGELFFGEGSRLTVL.

The rearrangement links TRBV24-1 to TRBJ2-3; TRBD2 matches at 12 bases. J gave up 4 bases and V 3 bases, and 10 bases lay outside the gene matches. This CDR3 is built from 18 residues. Germline V gene lookup returns CDR1 KGHDR and CDR2 SFDVKD. The CDR3 DNA follows: TGTGCCACCAGTGATAAAGCGACTAGCGGGAGAGAGGCAGATACGCAGTATTTT. Translation gives CATSDKATSGREADTQYF.

This clonotype was seen only once. The chain has TRBV29-1 and TRBJ1-2; D possibly corresponds to TRBD1 (6 bases). Trimming removed 6 bases from V and 8 bases from J, with 16 bases in between. The CDR3 length is 12 residues. CDR1 and CDR2 from the germline V gene are SQVTM and ANQGSEA. CDR3 sequence reads: CSVGGQSIGYTF. The CDR3 region has the DNA TGCAGCGTGGGCGGACAGTCCATCGGCTACACCTTC.

V and J are TRBV23-1 and TRBJ2-6, with D tentatively TRBD2 (7 bases). TRBV23-1 is an open reading frame whose function is uncertain. There are 20 residues in the CDR3. The V end was cut by 3 bases, the J end by 0 bases, with 21 bases between. CDR3 sequence (DNA): TGCGCCAGCAGTCACCCGGAACAGGCGGGGGCCGACTCTGGGGCCAACGTCCTGACTTTC. It specifies CASSHPEQAGADSGANVLTF.

Only a few counts were recorded for this clonotype. The V call is TRBV5-1, the J call TRBJ2-1; no firm D call. The germline V gene encodes CDR1 SGHRS and CDR2 YFSETQ. The CDR3 runs to 16 residues. V was cut by 1 base and J by 0 bases, with 11 bases left in between. This CDR3 is CASSLRGTSSYNEQFF. The DNA for the CDR3 is TGCGCCAGCAGCTTGAGAGGTACGAGCTCCTACAATGAGCAGTTCTTC.

The chain links TRBV5-1 to TRBJ2-5, with D perhaps matching TRBD2 (6 bases). Trimming took off 4 bases at V and 4 bases at J, with 17 bases between the two ends. Germline loops: CDR1 SGHRS, CDR2 YFSETQ. The CDR3 is made up of 15 amino acids. The CDR3, as DNA: TGCGCCAGCAGCCCTGGGACTCGCCCAGGAGAGACCCAGTACTTC. This gives the protein CASSPGTRPGETQYF.

This clonotype was picked up a small number of times. The chain has TRBV7-2 and TRBJ2-3; 7 bases agree with TRBD2. This CDR3 has 16 amino acids. Germline V gene sequence: CDR1 SGHTA, CDR2 FQGNSA. Unmatched junction bases numbered 10, after V lost 3 bases and J lost 4 bases. The CDR3 reads CASSFAGAGNPDTQYF. In nucleotides, the CDR3 is TGTGCCAGCAGCTTTGCGGGAGCCGGCAATCCAGATACGCAGTATTTT.

V gene TRBV20-1 combines with J gene TRBJ1-1; D is possibly TRBD1 (5 bases). V was clipped by 5 bases and J by 7 bases, with 17 bases between them. The germline V gene encodes CDR1 DFQATT and CDR2 SNEGSKA (reference sequence). The CDR3 totals 13 residues. CDR3 amino acids: CSAGKGQGLEAFF. The DNA for the CDR3 is TGCAGTGCTGGTAAAGGGCAGGGTCTTGAAGCTTTCTTT.

This clonotype was seen ten or more times. The CDR3 region is CASSPGLAGSSYNEQFF. The CDR3 DNA reads TGCGCCAGCAGTCCGGGACTAGCGGGGAGCTCCTACAATGAGCAGTTCTTC. The chain joins TRBV5-1 to TRBJ2-1; 13 positions match TRBD2. With 5 bases clipped from V and 0 bases from J, the junction kept 5 bases outside the gene matches. The CDR3 has 17 amino acids. CDR1 and CDR2 from the germline V gene are SGHRS and YFSETQ.

This clonotype was recorded many times. J is TRBJ2-5 and V is TRBV7-8; 7 bases agree with TRBD1. Germline CDR1 and CDR2: SGHVS and FQNEAQ. The ends lost 5 bases at V and 1 base at J; junction bases unmatched: 7. CDR3 length: 15 residues. The CDR3 DNA sequence: TGTGCCAGCAGCCCCAGTGGGACAGCCCAAGAGACCCAGTACTTC. Its protein product is CASSPSGTAQETQYF.

The chain is built from TRBV5-1 and TRBJ1-4; 8 bases map to TRBD1. The CDR3 covers 14 residues. Per the germline V gene, CDR1 is SGHRS and CDR2 is YFSETQ. Trimming at V came to 4 bases and at J to 7 bases, leaving 6 bases not matched to a gene. The CDR3 sequence: CASSEDRAGEKLFF. The CDR3 DNA reads TGCGCCAGCAGCGAGGACAGGGCGGGTGAAAAACTGTTTTTT.

This clonotype was recorded at least ten times. The CDR3: CAIRTTDTQYF. The DNA of the CDR3 is TGTGCCATCAGGACCACAGATACGCAGTATTTT. This chain joins TRBV10-3 and TRBJ2-3; D uncertain. Trimming cost V 6 bases and J 2 bases, with 3 bases left between them. The CDR3 has 11 amino acids. Looked up from germline, CDR1 is ENHRY and CDR2 is SYGVKD.

The chain combines TRBV6-1 with TRBJ2-1, with a weak D call TRBD2 (7 bases). CDR3 size: 14 residues. V lost 5 bases to trimming and J lost 7 bases, with 15 bases between them. Per the germline V gene, CDR1 is MNHNS and CDR2 is SASEGT. This CDR3 reads CASSPEGGGNEQFF. In nucleotides, the CDR3 is TGTGCCAGCAGTCCCGAGGGGGGAGGGAATGAGCAGTTCTTC.